This T cell receptor beta chain was sequenced during a study of shared clonotypes between healthy human individuals. Study-wide context: Each donor's CD8 memory used one plate, CD8 naive two, each CD4 subset three.

Clones were sequenced by immunoSEQ multiplex PCR, and TCRdb holds only the in-frame ones, with some missing. The top ten hold 0.14% of the sample, which has roughly 2.5 million clones, approximately 90% seen once. CDR1 and CDR2 (germline): SNHLY, FYNNEI. V lost 5 bases to trimming and J lost 0 bases, with 13 bases between them. The CDR3 consists of 15 residues. This clone was picked up one time. The V gene is TRBV2, the J gene TRBJ1-2; tentatively, D is TRBD1 (5 bases). The clonotype originates from a man younger than 35 in good health. The specimen sequenced was naive CD4+ T cells sorted from blood. Noted subset: CD45RA+ positively selected. The CDR3, as DNA: TGTGCCAGCAGTCACAGGCCAGGAGCTAACTATGGCTACACCTTC. Residues: CASSHRPGANYGYTF.